Below, one T cell receptor (beta chain) is given with its context. What antigen it recognizes has not been identified. No quality values exist for individual bases; no much larger clone is one base distant. Participants in the prospective study were aged about 18 to 89 years, lived in about two dozen United States geographic areas, and enrolled through a virtual design. In the prospective study, cohorts were assigned on the basis of participant-reported clinical history obtained from a screening survey and a study questionnaire. For ImmuneRACE Cohort 3, a participant was defined as recovered based on two consecutive negative NP/OP PCR tests, clearance by a healthcare professional, or resolution of symptoms. Each participant in the prospective study had whole blood, serum and a nasopharyngeal or oropharyngeal swab collected by mobile phlebotomists. Participants in the prospective study had the option to provide additional blood draws and questionnaires over an approximately two-month period. Blood samples from the prospective study were shipped frozen or at room temperature prior to DNA extraction.

This specimen comes from a study of blood T cell repertoires in COVID-19 (dated by TCRdb to 2019 to 2021). About the full investigation: The collaborator samples originated in the United States, Italy and Spain and spanned the acute and convalescent phases of COVID-19. Sample metadata almost always included a de-identified subject ID, COVID-19 status, age in years and sex. The prospective study material was composed of cDNA or gDNA derived from T cells, B-cell-depleted T cells, or PBMCs. Subjects who had been exposed to COVID-19, were actively infected with it, or had recovered from it provided the deeply sampled blood TCRbeta repertoires that made up the dataset. Where HLA class I and class II types were available, the types were taken from metadata supplied by the sample provider, not from assay-based typing. Samples were obtained from the ongoing ImmuneRACE study (first 160 participants) and from over a thousand subjects provided by 6 global collaborators. A freely available public database, intended as a resource for researchers studying the immune response to SARS-CoV-2, is where the repertoires were released.

TCRbeta CDR3 regions were amplified from genomic DNA using the immunoSEQ Assay, a bias-controlled multiplex PCR. As for the original processing: The number of nucleated cells in each sample was estimated from the amplification of reference gene primers within the assay. Sequence reads were collapsed and filtered to measure the absolute abundance of every unique TCRbeta CDR3 rearrangement. For each sample, productive Simpson clonality was calculated by taking the square root of Simpson's diversity index across productive rearrangements. TCRdb re-hosts the immuneACCESS table, in-frame sequences only. Its copies lack some clones; in the studies checked, an unresolved V gene accounts for under half of them, and the cause for the rest is not known. The V and J calls and clone size are taken from that table; D and trimming were inferred from the DNA. The sample records a few hundred thousand clones, roughly 87% of which are singletons. In total, the top ten clones hold more than 0.8% of the sample.

The germline ends are 7 bases apart after V is trimmed by 5 bases and J by 2 bases. Reading from cysteine to phenylalanine, the CDR3 counts 13 amino acids. The kept DNA is CDR3 alone, 39 bases in frame from the first base. CDR1 and CDR2 are drawn from the germline V gene: MGHRA, YSYEKL. Summary of the overall study and its limitations: The quantity of clinical and demographic metadata differed by source and by participant and was supplied without curation.

The sequence was obtained from a woman aged 25-40 years who had recovered from COVID-19. Here the chain combines TRBV4-1 and TRBJ2-1, with no D gene named confidently. Sequenced: PBMCs or T cells enriched from blood (not recorded which). The nucleotides read TGCGCCAGCAGCGAGAAGACCTACAATGAGCAGTTCTTC. Its amino acids are CASSEKTYNEQFF.